These 2 T cell receptor beta chains share one sample of origin, sequenced in a study of OX40 agonist ivuxolimab in advanced cancers. Here immunoSEQ multiplex PCR was the method, and the copy in TCRdb shows in-frame clones only, minus some. The sample yields about 90,000 clones, just over 90% seen once. The material sequenced was CD4+ or CD8+ T cells sorted from blood, taken in a trial of the OX40 agonist ivuxolimab. These receptor sequences come from an adult with an advanced solid tumor such as melanoma, head and neck, liver or kidney cancer.

CDR3 region: CSARLKSPLHF. The CDR3 DNA reads TGCAGCGCGAGATTAAAATCACCCCTCCACTTT. The chain is built from TRBV20-1 and TRBJ1-6; no clear D. The germline CDR1 and CDR2 sequences are DFQATT and SNEGSKA (reference sequence). The CDR3 is 11 amino acids.

The chain couples TRBV6-1 to TRBJ2-7, with 9 bases lining up with TRBD2. The CDR3 spans 15 residues. CDR1 and CDR2 (germline): MNHNS, SASEGT. The trim removed 6 bases at V and 7 bases at J, leaving 13 bases unmatched. This chain's CDR3 is CASSLLAGVLGEQYF. The CDR3 DNA reads as TGTGCCAGCAGCTTACTAGCGGGTGTCCTCGGGGAGCAGTACTTC.